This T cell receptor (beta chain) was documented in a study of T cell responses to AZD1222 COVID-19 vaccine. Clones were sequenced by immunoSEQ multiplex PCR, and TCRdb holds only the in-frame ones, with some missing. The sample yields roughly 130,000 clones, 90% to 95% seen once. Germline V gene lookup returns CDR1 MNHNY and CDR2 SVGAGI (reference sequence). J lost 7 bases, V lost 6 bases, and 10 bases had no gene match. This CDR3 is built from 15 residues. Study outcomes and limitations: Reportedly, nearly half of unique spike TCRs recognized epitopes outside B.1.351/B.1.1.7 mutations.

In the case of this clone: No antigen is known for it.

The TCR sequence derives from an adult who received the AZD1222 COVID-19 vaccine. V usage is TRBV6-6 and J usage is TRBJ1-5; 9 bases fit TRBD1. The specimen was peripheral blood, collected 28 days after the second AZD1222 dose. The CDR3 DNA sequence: TGTGCCAGCAGCCTGGGACAGGGTTCTTGGCAGCCCCAGCATTTT. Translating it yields CASSLGQGSWQPQHF.